This TCR beta chain is drawn from a study of CXCR3-negative and CXCR3-positive naive CD8 T cells. Study conclusions and caveats: Memory CD8+ cells had much lower diversity, and both naive subsets had comparably high diversity. CXCR3 expression dropped partially after cryopreservation, and most assays relied on fresh PBMCs. Naive cells that were CXCR3-negative or CXCR3-positive used TRBV-TRBJ genes alike, while memory cells diverged.

The CDR3 totals 14 residues. Germline-derived CDR1 and CDR2 are SGHTA and FQGNSA. The TRB cDNA libraries were prepared by 5' RACE with UMI labels. TCRdb reprocessed the 5' RACE reads; each CDR3 protein has one entry and no DNA is given. The listing contains about 43,000 distinct CDR3 sequences. In terms of frequency, this clonotype is medium-sized. Its antigen is still unknown. This receptor was identified in a human donor in good health. Some clones in this sample may be carry-over from other donors' samples. The specimen was memory CD8+ T cells from blood. The V and J genes are TRBV7-2 and TRBJ2-1; as DNA is missing, the TRBD1 call by TCRdb cannot be tested. The CDR3 here is CASSFGGTYNEQFF.